This entry describes one T cell receptor beta chain. Its antigen has not been determined. Base qualities are missing; no much larger clone stands one base away. V is trimmed back by 3 bases and J by 7 bases, and the junction contains 10 bases that no gene match accounts for. Per the germline V gene, SNHLY is the CDR1 and FYNNEI is the CDR2. Including the terminal cysteine and phenylalanine, the CDR3 comprises 16 residues. The kept DNA is CDR3 alone, 48 bases in frame from the first base. This record belongs to a study of blood T cell repertoires in COVID-19 (dated by TCRdb to the early 2020s). For the wider study: The collaborator samples originated in the United States, Italy and Spain and spanned the acute and convalescent phases of COVID-19. The samples were drawn from the first 160 participants of the ongoing ImmuneRACE study and from under 1,500 subjects provided by 6 global collaborators. The repertoires were released in a freely available public database meant as a resource for research on the immune response to SARS-CoV-2. Where HLA class I and class II types were available, the types were taken from metadata supplied by the sample provider, not from assay-based typing. The material from the prospective study consisted of cDNA or gDNA derived from T cells, B-cell-depleted T cells, or PBMCs. Subjects who had been exposed to COVID-19, were actively infected with it, or had recovered from it provided the deeply sampled blood TCRbeta repertoires that made up the dataset. Nearly every sample came with metadata listing a de-identified subject ID, COVID-19 status, age in years and sex. General conclusions and limits of the study: How much clinical and demographic metadata was included differed by source and by participant, and the metadata was provided uncurated.

The immunoSEQ Assay, a bias-controlled multiplex PCR, was used to amplify TCRbeta CDR3 regions from genomic DNA. The paper's data handling went like this. Within the assay, amplification of reference gene primers was used to estimate how many nucleated cells each sample contained. To quantify the absolute abundance of each unique TCRbeta CDR3 rearrangement, sequence reads were collapsed and filtered. Productive Simpson clonality was computed per sample as the square root of Simpson's diversity index over productive rearrangements. TCRdb stores this immuneACCESS table with in-frame sequences only. Part of the clones is absent; in the studies checked, under half of the shortfall reflects unresolved V genes, and no reason is known for the rest. The D gene and trimming were derived from the DNA, and the V and J assignments and clone size from that table. The sample includes approximately 58,000 clones, with 75% to 95% observed a single time. The ten largest clones capture about 9.7% of the sample.

Each collaborating institution followed its own protocols to collect whole blood in K2EDTA tubes. For TCRbeta analysis, collaborators shipped samples in one of three forms: frozen whole blood, isolated PBMCs, or DNA extracted from either of those sample types. The material sequenced was peripheral blood. This receptor was obtained from a woman over 75 with active COVID-19. The receptor chain draws on TRBV2 and TRBJ2-4; TRBD1 agrees with 9 junctional bases. For the CDR3, the sequence is CASSEERGQGGNIQYF. The nucleotides are TGTGCCAGCAGTGAGGAGCGGGGACAGGGAGGGAACATTCAGTACTTC. Outside the CDR3, residues come from the reference TRBV2 and TRBJ2-4 proteins, so the full variable domain is: EPEVTQTPSHQVTQMGQEVILRCVPISNHLYFYWYRQILGQKVEFLVSFYNNEISEKSEIFDDQFSVERPDGSNFTLKIRSTKLEDSAMYFCASSEERGQGGNIQYFGAGTRLSVL.